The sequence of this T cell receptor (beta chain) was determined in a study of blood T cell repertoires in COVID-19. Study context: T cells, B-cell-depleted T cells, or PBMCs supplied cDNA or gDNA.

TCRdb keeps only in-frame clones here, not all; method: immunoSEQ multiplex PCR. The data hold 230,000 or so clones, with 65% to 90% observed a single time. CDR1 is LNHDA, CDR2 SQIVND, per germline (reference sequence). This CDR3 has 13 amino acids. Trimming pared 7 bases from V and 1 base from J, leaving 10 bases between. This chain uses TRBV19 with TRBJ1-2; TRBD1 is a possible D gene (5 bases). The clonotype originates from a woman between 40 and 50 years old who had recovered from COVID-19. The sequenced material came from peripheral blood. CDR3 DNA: TGTGCCAGTACAAGGGGAAGTAACTATGGCTACACCTTC. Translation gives CASTRGSNYGYTF.